The rows below give T cell receptor beta chains drawn from one sample of a study of CD8+ T cells in alopecia areata. Here immunoSEQ multiplex PCR was the method, and the copy in TCRdb shows in-frame clones only, minus some. The table records over 150,000 clones, roughly three fifths of them present only once. The sample comprised CD8+ T cells sorted from blood. The origin of the receptors is a human donor in good health. Both conserved end residues are part of each CDR3. Each record gives: clone size, J gene, D gene, V gene, CDR3 DNA, CDR3 protein. A D gene is named only where the DNA matches it firmly. The listing skips clone size in some rows; elsewhere it reads once, few, many or a size class.

few TRBJ2-4 TRBD1 TRBV10-2 TGCGCCACCAGACAGGGGGCCGGGGACATTCAGTACTTC CATRQGAGDIQYF
- TRBJ1-1 - TRBV20-1 TGCAGTGCTAGCAGGGTGCCTGAAGCTTTCTTT CSASRVPEAFF
- TRBJ1-1 - TRBV9 TGTGCCAGCAGCGTAGCTAGGGACACTGAAGCTTTCTTT CASSVARDTEAFF
- TRBJ2-3 - TRBV13 TGTGCCAGCAGCCCGGACAGAAGAGATACGCAGTATTTT CASSPDRRDTQYF
- TRBJ2-2 - TRBV11-2 TGTGCCAGCAGTCCCGGCGGCGGGGAGCTGTTTTTT CASSPGGGELFF
- TRBJ1-1 - TRBV6-5 TGTGCCAGTGAACAAACGGGTGAAGCTTTCTTT CASEQTGEAFF
- TRBJ1-2 TRBD1 TRBV5-1 TGCGCCAGCAGGGATGGACAGGTGAACTATGGCTACACCTTC CASRDGQVNYGYTF
- TRBJ2-1 - TRBV11-2 TGTGCCAGCAGCCCCGGCCGTACCCAGGGTGAGCAGTTCTTC CASSPGRTQGEQFF
- TRBJ2-3 - TRBV11-2 TGTGCCAGCATGAACCTTCGAGAAGATACGCAGTATTTT CASMNLREDTQYF
few TRBJ2-3 TRBD2 TRBV13 TGTGCCAGCTTCTCCGCGGGGGGGCTAGCCTCTGCCACAGATACGCAGTATTTT CASFSAGGLASATDTQYF
- TRBJ1-2 - TRBV4-1 TGCGCCAGCAGCCAAGAACAGGCATCAAACTATGGCTACACCTTC CASSQEQASNYGYTF
- TRBJ2-7 - TRBV9 TGTGCCAGCAGCGCCTACGATCGGAACTACGAGCAGTACTTC CASSAYDRNYEQYF
- TRBJ1-2 TRBD1 TRBV29-1 TGCAGCGTTGATGGGACAGGGGGGGGCTATGGCTACACCTTC CSVDGTGGGYGYTF
few TRBJ2-4 - TRBV9 TGTGCCAGCAGCGCAGGACCCGAGCGGAACATTCAGTACTTC CASSAGPERNIQYF
- TRBJ1-1 - TRBV9 TGTGCCAGCAGCGTATCAGGGTCGAACACTGAAGCTTTCTTT CASSVSGSNTEAFF
- TRBJ1-2 TRBD1 TRBV5-1 TGCGCCAGCAGAACAGGGGGCAGGGGCTACACCTTC CASRTGGRGYTF
few TRBJ1-1 TRBD1 TRBV7-9 TGTGCCAGCAGCTTGTCCGGCGGGGGACAGTCTGAAGCTTTCTTT CASSLSGGGQSEAFF
- TRBJ2-7 TRBD2 TRBV30 TGTGCCTGGACAGGTAGCGGGGGGCCGAGGGAGCAGTACTTC CAWTGSGGPREQYF
- TRBJ1-1 - TRBV29-1 TGCAGCGTTTTCGCGAACACTGAAGCTTTCTTT CSVFANTEAFF
once TRBJ2-7 - TRBV4-1 TGCGCCAGCAGCCTGAGGCCTTCCTACGAGCAGTACTTC CASSLRPSYEQYF
- TRBJ1-5 - TRBV12-5 TGTGCTAACCGCGTCGTCCGAAATCAGCCCCAGCATTTT CANRVVRNQPQHF
- TRBJ2-5 - TRBV25-1 TGTGCCAGCAGGGGCCCTATGTACTTC CASRGPMYF
- TRBJ2-7 TRBD2 TRBV9 TGTGCCAGCAGCGTTACTAGCGGGGGAATTTACGAGCAGTACTTC CASSVTSGGIYEQYF
- TRBJ2-5 - TRBV29-1 TGCAGCGTTGAAGGCGGGAACCGTTTACCACAAGAGACCCAGTACTTC CSVEGGNRLPQETQYF
- TRBJ1-5 - TRBV5-6 TGTGCCAGCAGGAGTGGCGGGGGGCCCCAGCATTTT CASRSGGGPQHF
- TRBJ2-3 - TRBV7-9 TGTGCCACCCGGGCAGGAGGTGGGACTAGCACAGATACGCAGTATTTT CATRAGGGTSTDTQYF
- TRBJ2-5 TRBD2 TRBV30 TGTGCCTGGAGTGTTGGCGGACTAGCGTTCCAAGAGACCCAGTACTTC CAWSVGGLAFQETQYF
- TRBJ1-2 - TRBV9 TGTGCCAGCAGCGTAGTGGAGGGGTTGGGTGGCTACACCTTC CASSVVEGLGGYTF
- TRBJ1-2 TRBD1 TRBV4-1 TGCGCCAGCAGCCATTCTGGACAGGGGGATAACTATGGCTACACCTTC CASSHSGQGDNYGYTF
- TRBJ1-5 - TRBV30 TGTGCCTGGAGTGAACAGTCCAATCAGCCCCAGCATTTT CAWSEQSNQPQHF
- TRBJ1-5 - TRBV10-3 TGTGCCATCAGTCCCAGGGGAGGGGAATTGGGTCAGCCCCAGCATTTT CAISPRGGELGQPQHF
few TRBJ2-1 TRBD2 TRBV29-1 TGCAGCGTTGAAGGGGTAGCGGGGAGATCAGAGCAGTTCTTC CSVEGVAGRSEQFF
- TRBJ2-7 - TRBV7-9 TGTGCCAGCAGCCCCCCTCCACCCCGCCACGGATCCTACGAGCAGTACTTC CASSPPPPRHGSYEQYF
- TRBJ2-2 TRBD1 TRBV6-5 TGTGCCAGCAGTTACTCGTGGGGACAGGGGAAGGAGCTGTTTTTT CASSYSWGQGKELFF
- TRBJ1-2 - TRBV5-6 TGTGCCAGCAGCTTGGTTGTCGGGAAAGATGGCTACACCTTC CASSLVVGKDGYTF
- TRBJ2-2 - TRBV5-1 TGCGCCAGCAGGACAAGCGGGGAGCTGTTTTTT CASRTSGELFF
few TRBJ1-6 - TRBV13 TGTGCCAGCAGCTTAAGGGGGGGAGATTCACCCCTCCACTTT CASSLRGGDSPLHF
- TRBJ2-7 - TRBV5-1 TGCGCCAGCAGCTTGGTCGGTTTCTCCTACGAGCAGTACTTC CASSLVGFSYEQYF
- TRBJ1-6 - TRBV13 TGTGCCGGCAGCATCGGACAGAGCTATAATTCACCCCTCCACTTT CAGSIGQSYNSPLHF
few TRBJ1-2 TRBD1 TRBV4-1 TGCGCCAGCAGCCAAGACAGGGGGCTTGGTGGCTACACCTTC CASSQDRGLGGYTF
- TRBJ1-4 TRBD1 TRBV29-1 TGCAGCGGACACAGGGACAGATGCTCAACTAATGAAAAACTGTTTTTT CSGHRDRCSTNEKLFF
few TRBJ1-4 TRBD1 TRBV7-9 TGTGCCAGCAGCTTAGGACAGGGCAGTAATGAAAAACTGTTTTTT CASSLGQGSNEKLFF